A single sample is the source of the 13 T cell receptor beta chains below, sequenced in a study of regulatory T cells in long-lasting Graves disease. Researchers made TCR beta libraries by using iRepertoire HTBI primers and running Arm-PCR on CDR3 regions. A single record per CDR3 protein comes from TCRdb applying MiXCR to the multiplex PCR reads. The repertoire holds 200,000 to 300,000 distinct CDR3 sequences, with about 19% as singletons. Time point in this sample: newly diagnosed GD, antithyroid drugs for less than 3 months. Following extraction of RNA from PBMCs, that RNA was used to make the TCR library. The source material was peripheral blood mononuclear cells (PBMCs), sampled at new diagnosis, from a patient treated with antithyroid drugs. These receptor sequences come from a female donor with Graves disease.

The chain is built from TRBV28 and TRBJ1-2; 10 bases are a match to TRBD1. V lost 2 bases, J lost 5 bases, and 11 bases stayed unmatched. Germline V CDR1 and CDR2: MDHEN, SYDVKM. The CDR3 totals 17 residues. Here the CDR3 reads CASSLPGQGGLWYGYTF. CDR3 in DNA: TGTGCCAGCAGTTTACCTGGACAGGGGGGATTATGGTATGGCTACACCTTC.

This clonotype occurred many times. J is TRBJ2-2 and V is TRBV24-1; tentative D call: TRBD2 (5 bases). This CDR3 has 16 amino acids. CDR1 and CDR2 from the germline V gene are KGHDR and SFDVKD. Trimming took 3 bases from V and 1 from J, leaving 11 bases between them. The CDR3 DNA is TGTGCCACCAGTGATGCCTCAGCGGAGAACACCGGGGAGCTGTTTTTT. Its protein is CATSDASAENTGELFF.

Ten or more counts support this clonotype. V gene TRBV12-3 or TRBV12-4 combines with J gene TRBJ2-7, with 7 bases fitting TRBD2. The V gene end was trimmed by 5 bases and the J gene end by 0 bases; junction bases not matched to a gene: 10. This CDR3 has 16 amino acids. The CDR3 region is CASSTTLRGSSYEQYF. CDR3 DNA sequence: TGTGCCAGCAGTACGACCCTGCGGGGGAGCTCCTACGAGCAGTACTTC.

The chain couples TRBV2 to TRBJ2-3; TRBD2 matches at 13 bases. J was trimmed by 1 base and V by 6 bases; bases with no gene match: 4. Germline lookup yields CDR1 SNHLY and CDR2 FYNNEI. The CDR3 covers 16 residues. CDR3 DNA: TGTGCCAGCAGGGGGACTAGCGGGGCCCGCACAGATACGCAGTATTTT. It is translated as CASRGTSGARTDTQYF.

The V gene is TRBV6-2 or TRBV6-3, the J gene TRBJ1-4, with a possible D match to TRBD1 (6 bases). V was shortened by 6 bases and J by 8 bases, with 16 bases between the two germline ends. Germline CDR1 is MNHEY and CDR2 is SVGEGT. The CDR3 consists of 14 residues. The CDR3 sequence is CASRPQGIWEKLFF. The DNA of the CDR3 is TGTGCCAGCAGGCCACAGGGAATATGGGAAAAACTGTTTTTT.

This clonotype was recorded many times. The chain has TRBV20-1 and TRBJ2-1, with no clear D. Trimming removed 4 bases at V and 6 bases at J, with 10 bases between. Germline V gene data show CDR1 as DFQATT and CDR2 as SNEGSKA (reference sequence). The CDR3 extends over 12 amino acids. CDR3 bases: TGCAGTGCTAAGGACCCGGGCAATGAGCAGTTCTTC. This encodes CSAKDPGNEQFF.

Points on this clonotype: This sequence is one base from a far larger clone and is likely a read error. This chain uses TRBV6-2 or TRBV6-3 with TRBJ2-1; possibly TRBD1 for D (6 bases). Germline lookup yields CDR1 MNHEY and CDR2 SVGEGT. V was shortened by 5 bases and J by 10 bases, with 21 bases between the two germline ends. This CDR3 is built from 15 residues. CDR3 sequence reads: CASSPRTASSYEQFF. In DNA form, the CDR3 reads TGTGCCAGCAGTCCCAGGACAGCGAGCTCCTACGAGCAGTTCTTC.

This clonotype was detected a few times. J is TRBJ2-3 and V is TRBV5-4, with 7 bases identical to TRBD2. CDR1 SGHNT and CDR2 YYREEE come from the germline V gene (reference sequence). The trim removed 4 bases at V and 2 bases at J, leaving 7 bases unmatched. The CDR3 length is 15 residues. CDR3 coding DNA: TGTGCCAGCAGCCCGGCCGGGACTAACACAGATACGCAGTATTTT. This translates into CASSPAGTNTDTQYF.

Many counts were recorded for this clonotype. The gene calls are TRBV7-9 and TRBJ2-3, with 8 bases aligning to TRBD2. The junction had 9 bases not matched to a gene; V was cut back by 5 bases and J by 2 bases. Looked up from germline, CDR1 is SEHNR and CDR2 is FQNEAQ (reference sequence). The CDR3 sequence is 16 residues long. The CDR3 region has the DNA TGTGCCAGCAGCCCTCGACTAGCGAGAGACACAGATACGCAGTATTTT. This encodes CASSPRLARDTDTQYF.

This chain links TRBV7-9 with TRBJ2-3; 14 positions match TRBD2. Matching the DNA end better, TRBJ2-7 makes the J call doubtful. Per germline, CDR1 SEHNR and CDR2 FQNEAQ (reference sequence). This CDR3 has 15 residues. CDR3 bases: TGTGCCAGCAGCTTTTCCGGGACTAGCGGGAGCGAGCAGTACTTC. Translated, it gives CASSFSGTSGSEQYF.

This clonotype has ten or more counts. The CDR3 loop is CASSLGTQPYQETQYF. The CDR3 coding sequence is TGTGCCAGCTCACTGGGAACCCAGCCGTACCAAGAGACCCAGTACTTC. The rearrangement joins TRBV18 to TRBJ2-5; D uncertain. The CDR3 totals 16 residues. Trimming shortened V by 4 bases and J by 0 bases, and 15 bases separated the two germline ends. CDR1 and CDR2 from the germline V gene are KGHSH and LQKENI.

For this clonotype: Given a much more abundant clone one base away, this may be a read error. The CDR3 coding sequence is TGTGCCTGGAGTTTTCTGAACGCTGAAGCTTTCTTT. Translation: CAWSFLNAEAFF. The chain recombines TRBV30 with TRBJ1-1; no definite D call. This CDR3 comprises 12 residues. Germline assignment: CDR1 GTSNPN and CDR2 SVGIG (reference sequence).

This clonotype was counted at least ten times. This chain connects TRBV20-1 to TRBJ2-7, with D possibly TRBD1 on 6 matching bases. Trimming shortened V by 5 bases and J by 2 bases, and 10 bases separated the two germline ends. This CDR3 has 12 amino acids. Germline loops: CDR1 DFQATT, CDR2 SNEGSKA (reference sequence). CDR3 sequence reads: CSAPTGAYEQYF. DNA for the CDR3: TGCAGTGCTCCGACAGGCGCCTACGAGCAGTACTTC.